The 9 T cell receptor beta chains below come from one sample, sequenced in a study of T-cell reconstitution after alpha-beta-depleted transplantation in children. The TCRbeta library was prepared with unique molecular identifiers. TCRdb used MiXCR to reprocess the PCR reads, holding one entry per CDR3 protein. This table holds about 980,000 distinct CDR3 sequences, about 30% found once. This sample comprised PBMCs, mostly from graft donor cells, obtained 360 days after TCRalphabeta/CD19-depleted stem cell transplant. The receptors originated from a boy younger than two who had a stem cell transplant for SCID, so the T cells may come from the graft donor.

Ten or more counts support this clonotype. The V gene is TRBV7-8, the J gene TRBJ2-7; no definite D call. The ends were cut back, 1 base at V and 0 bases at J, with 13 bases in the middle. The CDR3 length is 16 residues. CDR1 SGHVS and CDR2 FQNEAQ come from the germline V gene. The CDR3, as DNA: TGTGCCAGCAGCTTAGTTGGTACACAACCCTCCTACGAGCAGTACTTC. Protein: CASSLVGTQPSYEQYF.

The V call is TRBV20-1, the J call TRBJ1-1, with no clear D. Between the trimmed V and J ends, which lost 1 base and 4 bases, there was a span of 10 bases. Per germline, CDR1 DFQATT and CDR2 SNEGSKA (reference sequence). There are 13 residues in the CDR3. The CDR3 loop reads CSARGSAVTEAFF. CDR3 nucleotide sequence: TGCAGTGCTAGAGGGAGTGCGGTCACTGAAGCTTTCTTT.

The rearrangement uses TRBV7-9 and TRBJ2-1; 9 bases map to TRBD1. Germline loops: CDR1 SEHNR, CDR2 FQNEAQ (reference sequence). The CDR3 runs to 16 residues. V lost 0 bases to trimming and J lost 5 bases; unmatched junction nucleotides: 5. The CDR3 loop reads CASSLAPRTGDNEQFF. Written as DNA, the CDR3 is TGTGCCAGCAGCTTAGCCCCCCGGACAGGGGACAATGAGCAGTTCTTC.

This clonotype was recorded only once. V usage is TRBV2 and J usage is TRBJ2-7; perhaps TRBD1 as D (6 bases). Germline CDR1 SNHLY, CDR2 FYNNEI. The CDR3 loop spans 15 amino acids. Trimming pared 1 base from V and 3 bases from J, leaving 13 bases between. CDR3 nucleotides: TGTGCCAGCAGTGAAGAGGACAGTTCACGCTACGAGCAGTACTTC. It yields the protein CASSEEDSSRYEQYF.

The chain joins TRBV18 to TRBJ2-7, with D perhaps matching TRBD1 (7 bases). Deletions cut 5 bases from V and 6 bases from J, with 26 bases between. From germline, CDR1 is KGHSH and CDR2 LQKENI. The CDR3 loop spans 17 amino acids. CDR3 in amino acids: CASSGPLQGGRAIEQYF. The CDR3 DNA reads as TGTGCCAGCTCAGGACCTCTGCAGGGGGGAAGGGCGATCGAGCAGTACTTC.

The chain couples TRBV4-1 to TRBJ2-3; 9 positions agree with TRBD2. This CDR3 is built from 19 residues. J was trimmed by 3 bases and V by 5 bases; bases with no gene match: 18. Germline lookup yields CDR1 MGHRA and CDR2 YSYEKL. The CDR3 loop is CASSSGGGNSGGRTDTQYF. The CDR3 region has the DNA TGCGCCAGCAGCAGCGGAGGGGGAAATAGCGGGGGAAGGACAGATACGCAGTATTTT.

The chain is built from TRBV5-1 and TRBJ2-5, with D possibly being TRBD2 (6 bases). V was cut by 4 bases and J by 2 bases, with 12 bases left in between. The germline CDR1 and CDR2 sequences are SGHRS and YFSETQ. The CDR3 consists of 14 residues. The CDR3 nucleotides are TGCGCCAGCAGCCCCCGGGGGTGGCAAGAGACCCAGTACTTC. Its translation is CASSPRGWQETQYF. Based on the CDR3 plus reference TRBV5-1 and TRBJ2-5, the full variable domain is KAGVTQTPRYLIKTRGQQVTLSCSPISGHRSVSWYQQTPGQGLQFLFEYFSETQRNKGNFPGRFSGRQFSNSRSEMNVSTLELGDSALYLCASSPRGWQETQYFGPGTRLLVL.

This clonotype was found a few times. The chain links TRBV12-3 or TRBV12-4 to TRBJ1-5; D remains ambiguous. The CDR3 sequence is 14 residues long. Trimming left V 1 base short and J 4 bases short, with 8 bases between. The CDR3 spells CASSLGWENQPQHF. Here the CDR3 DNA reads TGTGCCAGCAGTTTAGGGTGGGAGAATCAGCCCCAGCATTTT.

The CDR3 reads CASSPGPGLYNEQFF. CDR3 bases: TGTGCCAGCAGCCCAGGGCCCGGACTTTACAATGAGCAGTTCTTC. This chain links TRBV14 with TRBJ2-1; D possibly uses TRBD1 or TRBD2 (5 bases each). The V gene lost 4 bases and the J gene lost 4 bases, with 14 bases spanning the gap. Per the germline V gene, CDR1 is SGHDN and CDR2 is FVKESK. CDR3 length equals 15 residues.